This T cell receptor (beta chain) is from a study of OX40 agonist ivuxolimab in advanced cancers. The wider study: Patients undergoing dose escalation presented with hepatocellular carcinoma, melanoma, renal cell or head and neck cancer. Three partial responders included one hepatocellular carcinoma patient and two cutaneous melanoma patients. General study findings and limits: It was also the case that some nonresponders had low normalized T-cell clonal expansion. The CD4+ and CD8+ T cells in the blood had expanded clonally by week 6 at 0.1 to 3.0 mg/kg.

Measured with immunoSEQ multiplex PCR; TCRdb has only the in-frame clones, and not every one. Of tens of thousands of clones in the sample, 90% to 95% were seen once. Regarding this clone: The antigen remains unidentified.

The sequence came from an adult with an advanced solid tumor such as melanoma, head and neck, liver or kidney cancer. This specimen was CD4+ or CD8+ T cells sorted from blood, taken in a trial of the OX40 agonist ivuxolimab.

The CDR3 sequence: CASSNEGMTGFGNTIYF. The CDR3 nucleotides read TGTGCCAGCAGCAACGAAGGAATGACAGGGTTCGGAAACACCATATATTTT. The rearrangement uses TRBV5-4 and TRBJ1-3; 7 bases are shared with TRBD1. Germline loops: CDR1 SGHNT, CDR2 YYREEE (reference sequence). CDR3 length: 17 residues. V shed 4 bases, J shed 4 bases, and the junction held 14 bases outside the gene matches.